The 31 T cell receptor beta chains given below trace back to one sample, sequenced in a study of blood T cell repertoires in COVID-19. Sequencing used immunoSEQ multiplex PCR; TCRdb keeps in-frame clones, though not all of them. The table shows fewer than 350,000 clones, with 70% to 90% occurring only once. Sequenced input: peripheral blood. These receptors originate from a woman aged 25 to 39 with COVID-19, enrolled during active disease.

The V gene is TRBV5-4, the J gene TRBJ1-2, with 7 bases aligning to TRBD1. V shed 5 bases and J 1 base; nucleotides not matched to a gene: 8. Germline V gene lookup returns CDR1 SGHNT and CDR2 YYREEE (reference sequence). The CDR3 extends over 15 amino acids. CDR3 sequence: CASSSGQVFNYGYTF. The CDR3 nucleotides are TGTGCCAGCAGTTCCGGACAGGTCTTTAACTATGGCTACACCTTC.

The chain combines TRBV27 with TRBJ1-6; 7 positions agree with TRBD1. CDR3 length: 12 amino acids. Per germline, CDR1 MNHEY and CDR2 SMNVEV (reference sequence). V was clipped by 6 bases and J by 9 bases; unmatched bases: 2. The CDR3 DNA reads as TGTGCCAGCAGAGGGGGCGGTTCACCCCTCCACTTT. This encodes CASRGGGSPLHF.

The chain combines TRBV28 with TRBJ2-7, with a possible D match to TRBD2 (6 bases). This CDR3 is 13 amino acids long. Trimming cost V 1 base and J 6 bases, with 10 bases left between them. The germline V gene encodes CDR1 MDHEN and CDR2 SYDVKM. The CDR3, as DNA: TGTGCCAGCAGTTTATATGTGGGGGGCGAGCAGTACGTC. This codes for CASSLYVGGEQYV.

The chain is built from TRBV28 and TRBJ1-2; 8 positions match TRBD1. Germline V gives CDR1 MDHEN, CDR2 SYDVKM. CDR3 length: 15 residues. The V and J ends lost 6 bases and 3 bases, in that order; junction bases with no gene match: 9. Written as DNA, the CDR3 is TGTGCCAGCAGCGTGACAGGGGAAGGTGACTATGGCTACACCTTC. This translates into CASSVTGEGDYGYTF.

V and J are TRBV10-1 and TRBJ1-1; no clear D. The CDR3 loop spans 14 amino acids. CDR1 and CDR2 from the germline V gene are WNHNN and SYGVQD (reference sequence). V lost 7 bases and J 2 bases, leaving 14 bases between the germline ends. The CDR3 loop is CASMPGRGNTEAFF. The DNA for the CDR3 is TGCGCCAGCATGCCTGGGAGAGGAAACACTGAAGCTTTCTTT.

Details on this clone: One junction end does not reproduce the germline sequence, and a read error may be involved. The V call is TRBV2, the J call TRBJ2-5; D perhaps matches TRBD2 (5 bases). The CDR3 runs 14 residues. Germline V gene sequence: CDR1 SNHLY, CDR2 FYNNEI. The CDR3 spells CASNEFTGEETQYF. CDR3 nucleotide sequence: TGTGCCAGCAATGAATTTACCGGGGAAGAGACCCAGTACTTC.

The rearrangement links TRBV10-3 to TRBJ1-2, with 7 bases matching TRBD1. The CDR3 covers 13 residues. Germline trimming cut 3 bases from V and 3 bases from J; bases unmatched to any gene: 1. Germline loops: CDR1 ENHRY, CDR2 SYGVKD. The CDR3 sequence: CAISDDRDYGYTF. CDR3 sequence (DNA): TGTGCCATCAGTGATGACAGGGACTATGGCTACACCTTC.

CDR3 in DNA: TGCGCCAGCAGCTTGGATTTCAACCCTACCAATGAGCAGTTCTTC. This translates into CASSLDFNPTNEQFF. V is TRBV5-1 and J is TRBJ2-1; D unresolved. This CDR3 is 15 amino acids long. Germline assignment: CDR1 SGHRS and CDR2 YFSETQ. Trimming stripped 0 bases from V and 6 bases from J, with 13 bases between.

The rearrangement uses TRBV5-1 and TRBJ1-3; D may be TRBD1 (5 bases). This CDR3 region has 17 residues. Germline CDR1 is SGHRS and CDR2 is YFSETQ. V was clipped by 1 base and J by 0 bases, with 14 bases between them. CDR3 sequence (DNA): TGCGCCAGCAGCTTGTCCCCGACAGCAAGCTCTGGAAACACCATATATTTT. Protein sequence: CASSLSPTASSGNTIYF.

The rearrangement joins TRBV4-1 to TRBJ2-3; TRBD2 agrees at 12 bases. The CDR3 is 18 amino acids. Germline-derived CDR1 and CDR2 are MGHRA and YSYEKL. With V trimmed by 4 bases and J by 2 bases, 10 bases remained unmatched. The CDR3 loop reads CASSRSRLAGADTDTQYF. Written as DNA, the CDR3 is TGCGCCAGCAGCCGCTCTAGACTAGCGGGGGCCGACACAGATACGCAGTATTTT.

Concerning this clone itself: With a much larger clone just one base away, this may be a read error. V usage is TRBV7-9 and J usage is TRBJ1-2; 8 bases map to TRBD1. With 4 bases clipped from V and 4 bases from J, the junction kept 2 bases outside the gene matches. From germline, CDR1 is SEHNR and CDR2 FQNEAQ (reference sequence). The CDR3 extends over 13 amino acids. CDR3 amino acids: CASSSTGVYGYTF. CDR3 bases: TGTGCCAGCAGCTCGACAGGGGTCTATGGCTACACCTTC.

This clone was seen just once. The genes are TRBV5-1 and TRBJ2-7; no clear D gene. Germline CDR1 is SGHRS and CDR2 is YFSETQ. Trimming removed 4 bases at V and 0 bases at J, with 11 bases between. This CDR3 is 14 amino acids long. The CDR3 sequence: CASSPEPGSYEQYF. The CDR3 DNA follows: TGCGCCAGCAGCCCGGAACCGGGCTCCTACGAGCAGTACTTC.

The CDR3 region has the DNA TGTGCCAGCAGCTTACAGAACTATGGCTACACCTTC. Translated, it gives CASSLQNYGYTF. The chain links TRBV7-9 to TRBJ1-2, with D unresolved. Germline assignment: CDR1 SEHNR and CDR2 FQNEAQ (reference sequence). Trimming removed 2 bases at V and 2 bases at J, with 3 bases between. The CDR3 is made up of 12 amino acids.

V usage is TRBV19 and J usage is TRBJ1-2; TRBD1 aligns across 7 bases. V shed 4 bases, J shed 9 bases, and the junction held 8 bases outside the gene matches. Germline assignment: CDR1 LNHDA and CDR2 SQIVND (reference sequence). The CDR3 is made up of 13 amino acids. Written as DNA, the CDR3 is TGTGCCAGTAGTACGACAGGGCCCGAGAGCTACACCTTC. Its translation: CASSTTGPESYTF.

The chain couples TRBV6-5 to TRBJ2-2; 7 positions agree with TRBD1. Germline CDR1 is MNHEY and CDR2 is SVGAGI. This CDR3 is built from 15 residues. The V segment lost 6 bases and the J segment 7 bases; nucleotides outside the gene matches: 11. The CDR3 sequence: CASSSDRSRGGELFF. In DNA, the CDR3 is TGTGCCAGCAGCTCGGACAGGTCGCGAGGCGGGGAGCTGTTTTTT.

The chain couples TRBV7-2 to TRBJ1-2; D gene unclear. From germline, CDR1 is SGHTA and CDR2 FQGNSA. The CDR3 has 14 residues. The germline V and J ends were trimmed by 1 base and 2 bases, with 8 bases remaining between them. The CDR3 DNA is TGTGCCAGCAGCTTAGGGCAGGCCAACTATGGCTACACCTTC. Translated: CASSLGQANYGYTF. Full variable domain (rest looked up from reference TRBV7-2 and TRBJ1-2): GAGVSQSPSNKVTEKGKDVELRCDPISGHTALYWYRQSLGQGLEFLIYFQGNSAPDKSGLPSDRFSAERTGGSVSTLTIQRTQQEDSAVYLCASSLGQANYGYTFGSGTRLTVV.

The chain is built from TRBV6-2 or TRBV6-3 and TRBJ1-5; TRBD1 agrees at 10 bases. Germline V gene lookup returns CDR1 MNHEY and CDR2 SVGEGT. V shed 2 bases, J shed 0 bases, and the junction held 7 bases outside the gene matches. The CDR3 consists of 18 residues. The CDR3 DNA reads as TGTGCCAGCAGTTACGGGACAGGGGCGATATATAGCAATCAGCCCCAGCATTTT. It specifies CASSYGTGAIYSNQPQHF.

The V gene is TRBV18, the J gene TRBJ2-2; D unclear. CDR3 length equals 12 residues. Germline V lookup: CDR1 KGHSH, CDR2 LQKENI. V lost 4 bases, J lost 4 bases, and 4 bases lay in between. CDR3 sequence reads: CASSRGTGELFF. CDR3 nucleotides: TGTGCCAGCTCACGAGGCACCGGGGAGCTGTTTTTT.

V is TRBV10-1 and J is TRBJ1-2, with D possibly matching TRBD1 (5 bases). CDR3 size: 13 residues. Germline assignment: CDR1 WNHNN and CDR2 SYGVQD (reference sequence). The ends were cut back, 3 bases at V and 7 bases at J, with 12 bases in the middle. Here the CDR3 DNA reads TGCGCCAGCAGTGAAGCTTCAGGGCTTGGCTACACCTTC. This gives the protein CASSEASGLGYTF.

The DNA of the CDR3 is TGTGCCAGCAGTTACGGAACCGGGACAGGGGTGCAGTACGTC. This encodes CASSYGTGTGVQYV. The chain joins TRBV6-6 to TRBJ2-7; 10 bases are a match to TRBD1. The V gene end was trimmed by 2 bases and the J gene end by 9 bases; junction bases not matched to a gene: 7. In germline, CDR1 is MNHNY, CDR2 SVGAGI (reference sequence). CDR3 length: 14 amino acids.

The V gene is TRBV11-2, the J gene TRBJ2-2; 9 positions agree with TRBD2. Germline V CDR1 and CDR2: SGHAT, FQNNGV. The CDR3 is 17 residues long. With 0 bases clipped from V and 4 bases from J, the junction kept 6 bases outside the gene matches. In DNA form, the CDR3 reads TGTGCCAGCAGCTTAGATCTTCTAGCGGGGAGCACCGGGGAGCTGTTTTTT. This codes for CASSLDLLAGSTGELFF.

The CDR3 loop is CSASEFDTQETQYF. As DNA, the CDR3 is TGCAGTGCTAGTGAGTTCGACACTCAAGAGACCCAGTACTTC. The chain is built from TRBV20-1 and TRBJ2-5; D ambiguous. This CDR3 contains 14 residues. CDR1 and CDR2 from the germline V gene are DFQATT and SNEGSKA (reference sequence). Trimming shortened V by 3 bases and J by 2 bases, and 13 bases separated the two germline ends.

The V and J genes are TRBV19 and TRBJ2-2, with a weak D call TRBD1 (6 bases). The CDR3 extends over 14 amino acids. The V and J ends lost 0 bases and 6 bases respectively, with 8 bases between them. CDR1 and CDR2 from the germline V gene are LNHDA and SQIVND (reference sequence). The CDR3 loop is CASSIEQGAGELFF. CDR3 nucleotides: TGTGCCAGTAGTATAGAACAGGGAGCCGGGGAGCTGTTTTTT.

The chain carries TRBV7-3 and TRBJ1-5; 7 bases line up with TRBD1. Germline V gene data show CDR1 as SGHTA and CDR2 as FQGTGA. With V trimmed by 4 bases and J by 5 bases, 5 bases remained unmatched. The length of the CDR3 is 14 residues. Here the CDR3 DNA reads TGTGCCAGCAGCTCAACTACAGGGGATCAGCCCCAGCATTTT. It codes for CASSSTTGDQPQHF. Full variable domain (missing parts from reference TRBV7-3 and TRBJ1-5): GAGVSQTPSNKVTEKGKYVELRCDPISGHTALYWYRQSLGQGPEFLIYFQGTGAADDSGLPNDRFFAVRPEGSVSTLKIQRTERGDSAVYLCASSSTTGDQPQHFGDGTRLSIL.

The chain is built from TRBV29-1 and TRBJ2-5; 11 nucleotides match TRBD2. Germline lookup yields CDR1 SQVTM and CDR2 ANQGSEA. V was clipped by 8 bases and J by 3 bases; unmatched bases: 2. This CDR3 spans 12 amino acids. DNA for the CDR3: TGCAGCTCGGGACTAGCGGAAGAGACCCAGTACTTC. Its translation is CSSGLAEETQYF.

This clone was found a few times. J is TRBJ2-5 and V is TRBV7-6, with 7 bases identical to TRBD1. Germline CDR1 and CDR2: SGHVS and FNYEAQ. Germline trimming cut 5 bases from V and 4 bases from J; bases unmatched to any gene: 10. The CDR3 spans 15 residues. CDR3 region: CASSPQTGIGETQYF. The CDR3 nucleotides read TGTGCCAGCAGCCCGCAGACAGGGATAGGAGAGACCCAGTACTTC.

This clone was counted a single time. The chain carries TRBV11-2 and TRBJ1-6, with D tentatively TRBD1 (6 bases). Germline values: CDR1 SGHAT, CDR2 FQNNGV. CDR3 length equals 14 residues. V lost 5 bases and J lost 14, with 19 bases in between. CDR3: CASSRLKQGKTLHF. CDR3 in DNA: TGTGCCAGCAGCCGATTAAAACAGGGAAAGACCCTCCACTTT.

This clone was seen only once. The rearrangement uses TRBV6-5 and TRBJ2-3; 8 bases map to TRBD1. Germline CDR1 MNHEY, CDR2 SVGAGI. V shed 6 bases and J 2 bases; nucleotides not matched to a gene: 4. The CDR3 contains 14 residues. The CDR3 DNA reads as TGTGCCAGCAGCAGGACAGGGTTCACAGATACGCAGTATTTT. Protein sequence: CASSRTGFTDTQYF.

This clone was found once. This chain uses TRBV6-5 with TRBJ2-7; D gene ambiguous. The ends were cut back, 8 bases at V and 0 bases at J, with 11 bases in the middle. The CDR3 has 13 residues. Germline V gene data show CDR1 as MNHEY and CDR2 as SVGAGI. As DNA, the CDR3 is TGTGCCAGCCCCGCGACAAACTCCTACGAGCAGTACGTC. Residues: CASPATNSYEQYV.

The J gene is TRBJ1-3, the V gene TRBV18, with D perhaps TRBD1 (5 bases). The CDR3 sequence is 15 residues long. Trimming took off 6 bases at V and 0 bases at J, with 12 bases between the two ends. CDR1 is KGHSH and CDR2 is LQKENI in the germline V gene. CDR3: CASSQDSYSGNTIYF. The CDR3 DNA is TGTGCCAGCTCTCAAGACAGTTACTCTGGAAACACCATATATTTT.

V and J are TRBV4-3 and TRBJ2-2, with D perhaps TRBD1 (6 bases). This CDR3 region has 16 residues. Germline loops: CDR1 LGHNA, CDR2 YSLEER. V lost 1 base and J 0 bases, leaving 9 bases between the germline ends. The CDR3 reads CASSQATGANTGELFF. The CDR3 DNA is TGCGCCAGCAGCCAAGCGACAGGTGCGAACACCGGGGAGCTGTTTTTT.